This section outlines one TCR beta chain sequence together with its context. The antigen remains unidentified. The CDR3 spans 16 residues. Germline values: CDR1 SGHRS, CDR2 YFSETQ. The V and J ends lost 4 bases and 2 bases respectively, with 17 bases between them. The entry originates in a study of cytomegalovirus exposure and HLA in healthy donors. Study-level results: Researchers reported in a later analysis that common viral pathogens appeared linked to several top clusters.

The study ran its PCR with 60 Vbeta and 13 Jbeta primers. Profiling relied on immunoSEQ multiplex PCR, and the TCRdb table lists in-frame clones only, not all of them. The sample lists about 120,000 clones, roughly 80% seen once, with approximately 2.5% in the top ten. The receptor was derived from a woman between 40 and 55 years old in good health and CMV-seropositive. Input material: PBMCs. The J gene is TRBJ2-3, the V gene TRBV5-1; D perhaps matches TRBD1 (5 bases). The DNA for the CDR3 is TGCGCCAGCAGCAGAGGACAAGGAGTTATCACAGATACGCAGTATTTT. Translated, it gives CASSRGQGVITDTQYF.